This T cell receptor (beta chain) came from a study of blood T cell repertoires in COVID-19. Original processing notes: Estimation of nucleated cell counts was performed using reference gene primer amplification. Sequencing used immunoSEQ multiplex PCR; TCRdb keeps in-frame clones, though not all of them. V and J calls and clone size are given by that table; D and trimming were obtained from the DNA. The table shows a few hundred thousand clones, with around four fifths occurring only once. Trimming took 8 bases from V and 5 from J, leaving 16 bases between them. This CDR3 has 14 residues. The germline gives CDR1 SGHTA, CDR2 FQGNSA.

This receptor was obtained from a man in his thirties or forties with acute COVID-19. Specimen: PBMCs or T cells enriched from blood (not recorded which). The chain couples TRBV7-2 to TRBJ2-1; perhaps TRBD2 as D (6 bases). The DNA of the CDR3 is TGTGCCAGCTCAATGGGCGGGGCTAACAATGAGCAGTTCTTC. Translating it yields CASSMGGANNEQFF.